Presented here are 18 T cell receptor beta chains from one specimen sequenced in a study of blood T cell repertoires in COVID-19. TCRdb keeps only in-frame clones here, not all; method: immunoSEQ multiplex PCR. The top ten hold 4.5% to 7.5% of the sample, which has about 160,000 clones, 80% seen once. Sequenced sample: PBMCs or T cells enriched from blood (not recorded which). These receptors were obtained from a man in his forties who had recovered from COVID-19.

V and J are TRBV11-2 and TRBJ1-2; D gene uncertain. This CDR3 region has 15 residues. V lost 1 base, J lost 4 bases, and 13 bases lay in between. Germline V CDR1 and CDR2: SGHAT, FQNNGV. This CDR3 is CASSLAWGVGYGYTF. CDR3 sequence (DNA): TGTGCCAGCAGCTTAGCCTGGGGAGTCGGCTATGGCTACACCTTC.

The V and J genes are TRBV6-1 and TRBJ2-1; perhaps TRBD2 as D (5 bases). Germline V gene data show CDR1 as MNHNS and CDR2 as SASEGT. V was clipped by 1 base and J by 8 bases, with 12 bases between them. The CDR3 sequence is 14 residues long. CDR3 nucleotides: TGTGCCAGCAGTGAAGGATCGGGGTCCGATGAGCAGTTCTTC. This gives the protein CASSEGSGSDEQFF.

The rearrangement joins TRBV3-1 (or the pseudogene TRBV3-2) to TRBJ2-2, with 7 bases matching TRBD2. Germline V gene data show CDR1 as LGHDT and CDR2 as YNNKEL (reference sequence). V gave up 4 bases and J gave up 5 bases; unmatched junction bases: 10. This CDR3 is 16 amino acids long. Written as DNA, the CDR3 is TGTGCCAGCAGCCTGCCGGGACTAATAAAAACCGGGGAGCTGTTTTTT. This codes for CASSLPGLIKTGELFF.

The gene calls are TRBV5-4 and TRBJ2-5; D not resolved. Trimming took 0 bases from V and 1 from J, leaving 7 bases between them. The germline V gene has CDR1 SGHNT and CDR2 YYREEE (reference sequence). The CDR3 has 14 amino acids. DNA of the CDR3: TGTGCCAGCAGCTTGGTTGACACCCAAGAGACCCAGTACTTC. As protein: CASSLVDTQETQYF.

This clone is medium-sized. The chain joins TRBV5-1 to TRBJ2-2; 7 bases fit TRBD1. Germline-derived CDR1 and CDR2 are SGHRS and YFSETQ. V dropped 6 bases and J dropped 3; count of bases not matched to a gene: 14. CDR3 size: 17 residues. This CDR3 is CASKSIQGTRDTGELFF. The CDR3 DNA follows: TGCGCCAGCAAATCAATACAGGGGACCCGGGACACCGGGGAGCTGTTTTTT.

The genes are TRBV5-6 and TRBJ1-2; 9 nucleotides match TRBD1. V shed 4 bases and J 10 bases; nucleotides not matched to a gene: 8. Germline assignment: CDR1 SGHDT and CDR2 YYEEEE. The CDR3 spans 13 residues. CDR3: CASSPGQGVVYTF. Here the CDR3 DNA reads TGTGCCAGCAGCCCGGGACAGGGAGTTGTCTACACCTTC.

The rearrangement links TRBV30 to TRBJ1-6; D gene uncertain. Trimming took 3 bases from V and 2 from J, leaving 11 bases between them. From germline, CDR1 is GTSNPN and CDR2 SVGIG (reference sequence). The CDR3 runs 15 residues. The CDR3 DNA follows: TGTGCCTGGAGACTTTTGCGCACCTATAATTCACCCCTCCACTTT. Its translation: CAWRLLRTYNSPLHF. The complete variable domain, with remaining parts taken from reference TRBV30 and TRBJ1-6, reads SQTIHQWPATLVQPVGSPLSLECTVEGTSNPNLYWYRQAAGRGLQLLFYSVGIGQISSEVPQNLSASRPQDRQFILSSKKLLLSDSGFYLCAWRLLRTYNSPLHFGNGTRLTVT.

The chain carries TRBV24-1 and TRBJ2-2; D remains ambiguous. The CDR3 is made up of 13 amino acids. The V and J ends lost 9 bases and 0 bases respectively, with 7 bases between them. The germline gives CDR1 KGHDR, CDR2 SFDVKD. The CDR3: CATYSTNTGELFF. CDR3 DNA: TGTGCCACCTACAGTACGAACACCGGGGAGCTGTTTTTT.

The CDR3 reads CASSPGQGYTEAFF. Here the CDR3 DNA reads TGTGCCAGCAGCCCGGGACAGGGGTACACTGAAGCTTTCTTT. The chain uses TRBV7-9 and TRBJ1-1; 10 positions match TRBD1. After removal of 5 bases from V and 3 bases from J, the junction contained 3 bases not matched to a gene. This CDR3 is 14 amino acids long. Germline V gene sequence: CDR1 SEHNR, CDR2 FQNEAQ (reference sequence). Drawing the rest from reference TRBV7-9 and TRBJ1-1, the complete variable domain is DTGVSQNPRHKITKRGQNVTFRCDPISEHNRLYWYRQTLGQGPEFLTYFQNEAQLEKSRLLSDRFSAERPKGSFSTLEIQRTEQGDSAMYLCASSPGQGYTEAFFGQGTRLTVV.

The chain employs TRBV28 and TRBJ1-6; a weak D match, TRBD1 (6 bases). With 6 bases removed from V and 3 bases from J, the gap between germline ends came to 15 bases. Germline loops: CDR1 MDHEN, CDR2 SYDVKM. This CDR3 region has 16 residues. CDR3 bases: TGTGCCAGCAGCCAGGATCCAGGGGACTATAATTCACCCCTCCACTTT. Amino acid sequence: CASSQDPGDYNSPLHF.

This chain links TRBV6-5 with TRBJ2-3; D is undetermined. The V and J ends lost 6 bases and 0 bases respectively, with 10 bases between them. Germline V lookup: CDR1 MNHEY, CDR2 SVGAGI. The length of the CDR3 is 14 residues. The CDR3 nucleotides read TGTGCCAGCAGAGCGACCGCTAGCACAGATACGCAGTATTTT. Protein: CASRATASTDTQYF.

The chain couples TRBV7-9 to TRBJ2-4; TRBD2 might be the D (7 bases). The germline CDR1 and CDR2 sequences are SEHNR and FQNEAQ (reference sequence). V was shortened by 4 bases and J by 0 bases, with 13 bases between the two germline ends. The CDR3 is 16 residues long. This CDR3 reads CASSSGGLLAKNIQYF. As DNA, the CDR3 is TGTGCCAGCAGCTCCGGGGGGCTTTTAGCCAAAAACATTCAGTACTTC.

V usage is TRBV5-8 and J usage is TRBJ2-5; 8 bases match TRBD1. Unmatched junction bases numbered 17, after V lost 0 bases and J lost 4 bases. Germline loops: CDR1 SGHTS, CDR2 YDEGEE. This CDR3 region has 19 residues. Here the CDR3 DNA reads TGTGCCAGCAGCTTGGGCCTCGACAGGGGATTTGATGAGGGAGAGACCCAGTACTTC. Protein product: CASSLGLDRGFDEGETQYF.

V gene TRBV5-1 combines with J gene TRBJ1-2; D unresolved. The V gene lost 0 bases and the J gene lost 8 bases, with 11 bases spanning the gap. The CDR3 contains 13 residues. The germline V gene encodes CDR1 SGHRS and CDR2 YFSETQ. The chain's CDR3 is CASSLEAAGGYTF. The CDR3 DNA sequence: TGCGCCAGCAGCTTGGAAGCGGCCGGCGGCTACACCTTC. Full variable domain (rest looked up from reference TRBV5-1 and TRBJ1-2): KAGVTQTPRYLIKTRGQQVTLSCSPISGHRSVSWYQQTPGQGLQFLFEYFSETQRNKGNFPGRFSGRQFSNSRSEMNVSTLELGDSALYLCASSLEAAGGYTFGSGTRLTVV.

The chain combines TRBV5-5 with TRBJ2-3, with 10 positions matching TRBD1. V was pared by 4 bases and J by 5 bases, with 10 bases of the junction left unmatched. This CDR3 has 16 residues. Germline V CDR1 and CDR2: SGHKS, YYEKEE (reference sequence). The CDR3 coding sequence is TGTGCCAGCAGCCGGGAGGGACAGGGGCCCCTAGATACGCAGTATTTT. Its translation is CASSREGQGPLDTQYF.

The chain employs TRBV6-6 and TRBJ1-5, with a tentative D call TRBD1 (5 bases). This CDR3 is 16 amino acids long. From germline, CDR1 is MNHNY and CDR2 SVGAGI (reference sequence). V was trimmed by 2 bases and J by 2 bases, leaving 13 bases between them. Written as DNA, the CDR3 is TGTGCCAGCAGTTACGAGAGGGACTTTGGCAATCAGCCCCAGCATTTT. As protein: CASSYERDFGNQPQHF.

The chain links TRBV7-2 to TRBJ2-1; D may be TRBD2 (6 bases). Germline CDR1 reads SGHTA; CDR2 reads FQGNSA. The CDR3 has 15 amino acids. V lost 1 base to trimming and J lost 4 bases, with 11 bases between them. Written as DNA, the CDR3 is TGTGCCAGCAGCTTAGGCGGCGGGGTGTACAATGAGCAGTTCTTC. Its protein product is CASSLGGGVYNEQFF.

The V and J genes are TRBV2 and TRBJ2-5, with D possibly matching TRBD1 (7 bases). The germline V gene encodes CDR1 SNHLY and CDR2 FYNNEI. Trimming pared 6 bases from V and 3 bases from J, leaving 17 bases between. The CDR3 contains 15 residues. The CDR3 protein is CASSPTGRRKETQYF. The CDR3 DNA reads as TGTGCCAGCAGCCCGACAGGGAGGAGGAAAGAGACCCAGTACTTC.